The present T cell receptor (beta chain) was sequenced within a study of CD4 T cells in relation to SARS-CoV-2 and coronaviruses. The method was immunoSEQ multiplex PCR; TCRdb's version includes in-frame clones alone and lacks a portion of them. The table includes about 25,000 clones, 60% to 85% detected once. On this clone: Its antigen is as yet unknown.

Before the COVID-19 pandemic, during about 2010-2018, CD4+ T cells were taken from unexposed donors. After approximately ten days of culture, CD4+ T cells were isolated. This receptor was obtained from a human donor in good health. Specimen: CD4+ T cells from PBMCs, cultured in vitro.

DNA for the CDR3: TGTGCCAGCACCCTAAGTCCCTTCAGCGAGCAGTACTTC. Amino acids: CASTLSPFSEQYF. The V gene is TRBV7-2, the J gene TRBJ2-7; unclear D gene. The CDR3 has 13 residues. Germline loops: CDR1 SGHTA, CDR2 FQGNSA. The ends were cut back, 7 bases at V and 6 bases at J, with 16 bases in the middle.